This TCR beta chain was sequenced in a study of blood T cell repertoires in COVID-19. Study information: COVID-19 samples from acute and convalescent phases originated in the United States, Italy and Spain.

Profiled with immunoSEQ multiplex PCR; TCRdb holds only in-frame clones, not every one. The sample holds over 85,000 clones, around four fifths seen once. The receptor was isolated from a man aged 50-60 years with acute or convalescent COVID-19. The sample was peripheral blood.

The CDR3 spells CASSSFTDEQFF. In DNA, the CDR3 is TGTGCCAGCAGTTCCTTTACGGATGAGCAGTTCTTC. This rearrangement joins TRBV6-5 to TRBJ2-1, with D unclear. Germline V gene lookup returns CDR1 MNHEY and CDR2 SVGAGI. CDR3 length equals 12 residues. With 4 bases removed from V and 8 bases from J, the gap between germline ends came to 9 bases.